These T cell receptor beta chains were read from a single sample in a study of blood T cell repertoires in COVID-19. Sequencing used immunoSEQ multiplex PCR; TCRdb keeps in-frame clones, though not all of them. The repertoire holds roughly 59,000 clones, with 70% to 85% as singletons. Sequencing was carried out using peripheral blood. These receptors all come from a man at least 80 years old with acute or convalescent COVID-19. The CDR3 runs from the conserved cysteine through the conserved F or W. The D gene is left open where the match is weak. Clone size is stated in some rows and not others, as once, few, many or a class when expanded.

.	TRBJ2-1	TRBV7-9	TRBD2	TGTGCCAGCAGCCGTAGACTAGCACGCAAAATTGATGAGCAGTTCTTC	CASSRRLARKIDEQFF
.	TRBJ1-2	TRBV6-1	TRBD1	TGTGCCAGCAGTGAATTGCCCACCGACAGGGGGCGAAACTATGGCTACACCTTC	CASSELPTDRGRNYGYTF
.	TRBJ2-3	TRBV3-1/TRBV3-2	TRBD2	TGTGCCAGCAGCCCTTGGGGGACTAGCGGGCCAGATACGCAGTATTTT	CASSPWGTSGPDTQYF
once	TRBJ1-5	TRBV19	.	TGTGCCAGTAGTCCACAGGGACCGGGCAATCAGCCCCAGCATTTT	CASSPQGPGNQPQHF
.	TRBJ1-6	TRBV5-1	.	TGCGCCAGCAGCGGGTCGTTGGACACCTATAATTCACCCCTCCACTTT	CASSGSLDTYNSPLHF
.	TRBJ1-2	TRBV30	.	TGTGCCTGGAATCCAGGGATATCTGGCTACACCTTC	CAWNPGISGYTF
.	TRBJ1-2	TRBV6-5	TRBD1	TGTGCCAGCAGGCCAGGGACAGGGGATATCTACGGCTACACCTTC	CASRPGTGDIYGYTF
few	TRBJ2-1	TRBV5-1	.	TGCGCCAGCAGCTTGGGATTGCTAGCGAGCTCCTACAATGAGCAGTTCTTC	CASSLGLLASSYNEQFF
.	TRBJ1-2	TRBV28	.	TGTGCCAGCAGCTCAGCGCACATTAACTATGGCTACACCTTC	CASSSAHINYGYTF
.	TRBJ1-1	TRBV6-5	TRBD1	TGTGCCAGCAACCCGGACAGGACCATGGGGACTGAAGCTTTCTTT	CASNPDRTMGTEAFF
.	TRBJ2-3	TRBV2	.	TGTGCCAGCAATCTCAACGGGGTACAAACGCAGTATTTT	CASNLNGVQTQYF
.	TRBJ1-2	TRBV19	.	TGTGCCAGTAGTGGGGACACGGTTAACTATGGCTACACCTTC	CASSGDTVNYGYTF
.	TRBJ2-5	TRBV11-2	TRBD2	TGTGCCAGCAGCTTAGGACTAGCAGAGACCCAGTACTTC	CASSLGLAETQYF
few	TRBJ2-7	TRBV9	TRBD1	TGTGCCAGCAGCGGCGGACAGGGGGGATACGAGCAGTACTTC	CASSGGQGGYEQYF
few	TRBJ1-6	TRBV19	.	TGTGCCAGTAGTATCAGCGACAGTTTCTATAATTCACCCCTCCACTTT	CASSISDSFYNSPLHF
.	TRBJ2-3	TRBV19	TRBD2	TGTGCCAGTAGTATGGGGACTACGGAAGATACGCAGTATTTT	CASSMGTTEDTQYF
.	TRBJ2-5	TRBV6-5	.	TGTGCCAGCAGCCCGAGGGAAGAGACCCAGTACTTC	CASSPREETQYF
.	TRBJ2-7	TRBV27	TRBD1	TGTGCCAGCGCTCCGGGACAGTTCTACGAGCAGTACTTC	CASAPGQFYEQYF
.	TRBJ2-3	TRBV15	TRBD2	TGTGCCACCAGCAGAGATGGGACTAGCGGGGGTGGTACGCAGTATTTT	CATSRDGTSGGGTQYF
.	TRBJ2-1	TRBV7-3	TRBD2	TGTGCCAGCAGCCCGTCAGCGGGAGGAGGCTACAATGAGCAGTTCTTC	CASSPSAGGGYNEQFF
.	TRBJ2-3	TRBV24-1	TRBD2	TGTGCCACCAGTGATTCCCCCTCTCAACTAGCGGGAGGCACAGATACGCAGTATTTT	CATSDSPSQLAGGTDTQYF
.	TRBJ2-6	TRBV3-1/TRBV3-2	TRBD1	TGTGCCAGCAGCTTAGGGACAGGGGGCAGTGGGGCCAACGTCCTGACTTTC	CASSLGTGGSGANVLTF
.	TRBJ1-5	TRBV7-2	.	TGTGCCAGCAGCTTAGCCAGGGGCCCCTTTACCAATCAGCCCCAGCATTTT	CASSLARGPFTNQPQHF
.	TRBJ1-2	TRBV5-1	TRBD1	TGCGCCAGCAGCTCTGGGACAGGGGGGTATGGCTACACCTTC	CASSSGTGGYGYTF
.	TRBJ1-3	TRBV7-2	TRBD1	TGTGCCAGCAGCCTCGGACAGGGGCTCTCTGGAAACACCATATATTTT	CASSLGQGLSGNTIYF
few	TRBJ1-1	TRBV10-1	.	TGCGCCAGCAGTGAGTCTCCCGACAGGGAAGCTTTCTTT	CASSESPDREAFF
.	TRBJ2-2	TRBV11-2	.	TGTGCCTCCCGGGACATAGACACCGGGGAGCTGTTTTTT	CASRDIDTGELFF
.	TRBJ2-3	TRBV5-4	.	TGTGCCAGCAGCTTGTTACGGGTGGCGGACACAGATACGCAGTATTTT	CASSLLRVADTDTQYF
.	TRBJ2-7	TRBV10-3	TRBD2	TGTGCCACCCGTGAGATCTTAGCGGGAGGTCCAATCTACGAGCAGTACTTC	CATREILAGGPIYEQYF
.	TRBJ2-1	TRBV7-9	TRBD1	TGTGCCAGCAGCCGGGACAGTTTTTCCTACAATGAGCAGTTCTTC	CASSRDSFSYNEQFF
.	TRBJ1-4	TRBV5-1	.	TGCGCCAGCAGCTTGGCCTCGGGCCAGGGATATGAAAAACTGTTTTTT	CASSLASGQGYEKLFF
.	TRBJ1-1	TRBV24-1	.	TGTGCCACCAGTGATTCATGGAACACTGAAGCTTTCTTT	CATSDSWNTEAFF
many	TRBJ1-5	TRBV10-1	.	TGCGCCAGCCCCCCCCCTCCTAGGCAGGGGTCGGATCAGCCCCAGCATTTT	CASPPPPRQGSDQPQHF
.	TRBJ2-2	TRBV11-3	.	TGTGCCAGCAGCTTAGGGGACTCCGGAACCGGGGAGCTGTTTTTT	CASSLGDSGTGELFF
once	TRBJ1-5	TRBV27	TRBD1	TGTGCCAGCAGGCGGGGGGACAGCTCTCATCAGCCCCAGCATTTT	CASRRGDSSHQPQHF
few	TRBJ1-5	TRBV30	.	TGTGCCTGGAGGGGGGACATTGATCAGCCCCAGCATTTT	CAWRGDIDQPQHF
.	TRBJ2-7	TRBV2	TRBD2	TGTGCCAGCAGGGGGACTAGCGGGGGCTCCTACGAGCAGTACTTC	CASRGTSGGSYEQYF
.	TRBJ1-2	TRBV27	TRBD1	TGTGCCAGCAGTTCATCCGGGACAGGGTCCTATGGCTACACCTTC	CASSSSGTGSYGYTF
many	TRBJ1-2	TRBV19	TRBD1	TGTGCCAGTACCGCCACCACAGGGGGGGGAGGCTACACCTTC	CASTATTGGGGYTF
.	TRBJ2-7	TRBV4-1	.	TGCGCCAGCAGCCAAGCACAGGGCCTGGGGGAGCAGTACTTC	CASSQAQGLGEQYF
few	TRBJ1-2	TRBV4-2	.	TGTGCCAGCAGCCAAGACGGGGAGGGGTTGTCCAACTATGGCTACACCTTC	CASSQDGEGLSNYGYTF
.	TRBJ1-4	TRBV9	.	TGTGCCAGCAGCGTAGGGACTTTGGCTAATGAAAAACTGTTTTTT	CASSVGTLANEKLFF
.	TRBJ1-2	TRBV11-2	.	TGTGCCAGCAGCCCGCTTCGGCTCCAGAGGGACTATGGCTACACCTTC	CASSPLRLQRDYGYTF
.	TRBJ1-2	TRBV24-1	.	TGTGCCACCAGTGGCTCGCGAACGGGGGGCTACACCTTC	CATSGSRTGGYTF
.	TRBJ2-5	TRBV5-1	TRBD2	TGCGCCAGCAGCTTGGGGGGGACTAGCGGACAAGAGACCCAGTACTTC	CASSLGGTSGQETQYF
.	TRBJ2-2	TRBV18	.	TGTGCCAGCTCACCATCACAGGGTTATATCGGGGAGCTGTTTTTT	CASSPSQGYIGELFF
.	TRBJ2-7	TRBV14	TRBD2	TGTGCCAGCAGCCCCTTGACTAGCGGGGGCTACGAGCAGTACTTC	CASSPLTSGGYEQYF
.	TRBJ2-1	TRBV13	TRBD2	TGTGCCAGCAGCGTAAGCGGGACTTTCTCCTACAATGAGCAGTTCTTC	CASSVSGTFSYNEQFF
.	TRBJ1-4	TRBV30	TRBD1	TGTGCCTGGGGGACAGGCGAGACACTGTTTTTT	CAWGTGETLFF
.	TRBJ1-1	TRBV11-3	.	TGTGCCAGCAGCTTTAAAGCGGGAACTGAAGCTTTCTTT	CASSFKAGTEAFF
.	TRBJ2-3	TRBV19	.	TGTGCCAGTAGTATTGTAACAGTAAGCACAGATACGCAGTATTTT	CASSIVTVSTDTQYF
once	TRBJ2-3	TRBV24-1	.	TGTGCCACCACTGGAGGTACAGATACGCAGTATTTT	CATTGGTDTQYF